This T cell receptor beta chain was obtained from a study of T-cell memory formation after mild COVID-19. TCRdb independently ran MiXCR on the 5' RACE reads; one entry per CDR3 protein. Of 130,000 to 150,000 distinct CDR3 sequences in the sample, 15% to 20% were seen once. The CDR3 is made up of 15 amino acids. The V gene's germline CDR1 is SGHAT and CDR2 FQNNGV. The V gene end was trimmed by 3 bases and the J gene end by 6 bases; junction bases not matched to a gene: 4. The receptor's source is an adult woman who had mild COVID-19 (a few samples of this study predate the infection). Cell type and time point are not known. The chain recombines TRBV11-2 with TRBJ2-2, with 10 bases lining up with TRBD2. Input material: PBMCs or a T cell subset sorted from them (not recorded which). The CDR3 DNA sequence: TGTGCCAGCAGCTTTAGAGCGGGAGGGCCCGGGGAGCTGTTTTTT. This codes for CASSFRAGGPGELFF.